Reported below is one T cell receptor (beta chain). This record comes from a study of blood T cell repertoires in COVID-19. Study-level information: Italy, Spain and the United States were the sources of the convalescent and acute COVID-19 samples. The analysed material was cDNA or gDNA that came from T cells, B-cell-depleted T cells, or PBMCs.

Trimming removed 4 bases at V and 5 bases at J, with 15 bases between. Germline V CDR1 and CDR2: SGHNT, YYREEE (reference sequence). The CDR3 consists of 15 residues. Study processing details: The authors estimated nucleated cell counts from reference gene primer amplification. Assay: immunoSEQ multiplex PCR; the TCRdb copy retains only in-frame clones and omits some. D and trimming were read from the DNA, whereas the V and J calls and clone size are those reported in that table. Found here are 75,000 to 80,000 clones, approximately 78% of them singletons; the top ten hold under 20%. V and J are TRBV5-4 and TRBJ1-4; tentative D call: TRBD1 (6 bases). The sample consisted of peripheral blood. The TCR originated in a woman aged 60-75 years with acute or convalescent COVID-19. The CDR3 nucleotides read TGTGCCAGCAGCATTCGACAGGCAGTGAATGAAAAACTGTTTTTT. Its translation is CASSIRQAVNEKLFF.